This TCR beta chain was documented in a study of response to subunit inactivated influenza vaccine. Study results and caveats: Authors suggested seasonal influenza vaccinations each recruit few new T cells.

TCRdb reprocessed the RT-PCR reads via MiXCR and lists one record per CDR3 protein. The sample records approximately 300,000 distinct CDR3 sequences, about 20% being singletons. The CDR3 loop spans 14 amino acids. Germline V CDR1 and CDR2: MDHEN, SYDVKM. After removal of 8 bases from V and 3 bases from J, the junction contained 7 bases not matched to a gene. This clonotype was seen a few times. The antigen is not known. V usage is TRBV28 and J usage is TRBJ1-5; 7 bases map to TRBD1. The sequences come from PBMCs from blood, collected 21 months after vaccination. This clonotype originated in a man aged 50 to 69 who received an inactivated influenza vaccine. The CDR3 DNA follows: TGTGCCAGCGGAACAGGGGACCTCAATCAGCCCCAGCATTTT. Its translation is CASGTGDLNQPQHF.